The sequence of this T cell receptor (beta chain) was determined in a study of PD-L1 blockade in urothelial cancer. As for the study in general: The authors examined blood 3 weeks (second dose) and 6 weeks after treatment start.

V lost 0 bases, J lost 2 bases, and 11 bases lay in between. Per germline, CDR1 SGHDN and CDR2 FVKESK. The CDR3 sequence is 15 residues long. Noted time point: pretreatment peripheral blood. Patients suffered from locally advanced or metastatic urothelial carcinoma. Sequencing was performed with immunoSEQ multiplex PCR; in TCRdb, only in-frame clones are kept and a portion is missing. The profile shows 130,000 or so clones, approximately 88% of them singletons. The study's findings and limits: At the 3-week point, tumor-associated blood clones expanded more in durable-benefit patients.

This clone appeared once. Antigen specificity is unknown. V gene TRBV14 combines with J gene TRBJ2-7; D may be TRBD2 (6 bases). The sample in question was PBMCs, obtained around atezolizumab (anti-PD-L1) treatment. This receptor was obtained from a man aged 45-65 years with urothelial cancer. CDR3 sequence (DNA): TGTGCCAGCAGCCAAGACTCGGGGGTTGCCTACGAGCAGTACTTC. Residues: CASSQDSGVAYEQYF.